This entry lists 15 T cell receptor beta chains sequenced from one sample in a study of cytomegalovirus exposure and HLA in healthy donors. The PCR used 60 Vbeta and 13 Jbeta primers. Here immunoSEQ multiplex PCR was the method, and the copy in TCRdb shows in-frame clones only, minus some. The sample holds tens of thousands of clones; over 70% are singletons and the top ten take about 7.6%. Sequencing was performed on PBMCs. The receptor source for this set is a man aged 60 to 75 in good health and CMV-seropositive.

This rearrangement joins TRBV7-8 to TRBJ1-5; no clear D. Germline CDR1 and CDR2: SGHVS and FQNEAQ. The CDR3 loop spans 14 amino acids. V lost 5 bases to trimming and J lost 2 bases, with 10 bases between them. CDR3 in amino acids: CASSRDKGNQPQHF. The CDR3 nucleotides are TGTGCCAGCAGCCGAGATAAAGGCAATCAGCCCCAGCATTTT.

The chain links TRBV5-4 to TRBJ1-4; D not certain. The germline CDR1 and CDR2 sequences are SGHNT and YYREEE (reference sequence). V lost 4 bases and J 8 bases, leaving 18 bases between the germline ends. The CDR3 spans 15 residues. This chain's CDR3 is CASSANPGNGEKLFF. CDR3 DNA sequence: TGTGCCAGCAGCGCTAACCCGGGGAATGGAGAAAAACTGTTTTTT.

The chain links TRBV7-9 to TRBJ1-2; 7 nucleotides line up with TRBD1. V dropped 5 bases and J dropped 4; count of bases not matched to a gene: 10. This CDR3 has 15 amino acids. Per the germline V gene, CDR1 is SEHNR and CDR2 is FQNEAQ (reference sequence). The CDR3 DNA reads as TGTGCCAGCAGCCGTTCAACAGGGGAGACCTATGGCTACACCTTC. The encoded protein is CASSRSTGETYGYTF.

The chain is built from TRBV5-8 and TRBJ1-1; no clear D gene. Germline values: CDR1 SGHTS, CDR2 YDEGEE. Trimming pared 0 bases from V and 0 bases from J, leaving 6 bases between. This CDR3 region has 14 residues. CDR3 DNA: TGTGCCAGCAGCTTGGACAGATTGAACACTGAAGCTTTCTTT. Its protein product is CASSLDRLNTEAFF.

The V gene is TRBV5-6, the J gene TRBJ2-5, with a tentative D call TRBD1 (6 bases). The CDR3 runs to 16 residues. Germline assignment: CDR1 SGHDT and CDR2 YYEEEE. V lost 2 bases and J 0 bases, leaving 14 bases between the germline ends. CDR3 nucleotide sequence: TGTGCCAGCAGCTTCCTGGACAGAACGTACCAAGAGACCCAGTACTTC. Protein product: CASSFLDRTYQETQYF.

CDR3 in amino acids: CASSPGLGGNTIYF. The CDR3 region has the DNA TGTGCCAGCAGTCCAGGGCTAGGAGGAAACACCATATATTTT. The chain employs TRBV11-3 and TRBJ1-3, with D possibly TRBD1 on 5 matching bases. Germline assignment: CDR1 SGHNT and CDR2 YENEEA. The length of the CDR3 is 14 residues. Trimming cost V 6 bases and J 4 bases, with 13 bases left between them.

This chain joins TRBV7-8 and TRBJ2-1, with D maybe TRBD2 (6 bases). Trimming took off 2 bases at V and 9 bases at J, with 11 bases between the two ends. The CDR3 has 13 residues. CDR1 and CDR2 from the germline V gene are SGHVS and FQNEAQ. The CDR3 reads CASSLRRDGEQFF. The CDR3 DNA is TGTGCCAGCAGCTTAAGGAGGGATGGTGAGCAGTTCTTC.

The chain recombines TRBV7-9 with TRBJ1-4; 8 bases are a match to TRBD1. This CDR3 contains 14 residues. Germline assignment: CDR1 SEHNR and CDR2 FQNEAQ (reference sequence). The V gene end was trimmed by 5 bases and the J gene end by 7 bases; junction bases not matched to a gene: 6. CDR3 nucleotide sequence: TGTGCCAGCAGCCCACGGACAGGGACTGAAAAACTGTTTTTT. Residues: CASSPRTGTEKLFF.

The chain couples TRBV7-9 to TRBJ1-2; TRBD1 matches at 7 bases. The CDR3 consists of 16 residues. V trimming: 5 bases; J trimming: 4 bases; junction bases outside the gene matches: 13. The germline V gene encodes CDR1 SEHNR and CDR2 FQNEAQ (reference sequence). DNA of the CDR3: TGTGCCAGCAGCCCACCCCGACAGGGAAGGGGCTATGGCTACACCTTC. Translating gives CASSPPRQGRGYGYTF.

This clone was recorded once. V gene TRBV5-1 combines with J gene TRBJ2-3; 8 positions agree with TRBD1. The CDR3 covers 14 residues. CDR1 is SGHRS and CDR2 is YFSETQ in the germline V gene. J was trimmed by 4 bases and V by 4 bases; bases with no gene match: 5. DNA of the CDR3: TGCGCCAGCAGCACAGGGGGAGCTTCAGATACGCAGTATTTT. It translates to CASSTGGASDTQYF.

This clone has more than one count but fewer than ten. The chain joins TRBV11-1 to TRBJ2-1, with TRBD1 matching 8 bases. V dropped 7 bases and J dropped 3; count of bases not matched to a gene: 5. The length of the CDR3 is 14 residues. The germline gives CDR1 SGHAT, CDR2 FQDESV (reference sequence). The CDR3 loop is CASTRGQDYNEQFF. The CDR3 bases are TGTGCCAGCACTAGGGGACAGGACTACAATGAGCAGTTCTTC.

The CDR3 sequence is CAITEQGRTEAFF. The CDR3 DNA reads as TGTGCCATCACCGAACAGGGGAGGACTGAAGCTTTCTTT. The chain couples TRBV10-3 to TRBJ1-1, with TRBD1 matching 7 bases. Germline CDR1 and CDR2: ENHRY and SYGVKD. V lost 7 bases, J lost 5 bases, and 7 bases stayed unmatched. CDR3 length: 13 residues.

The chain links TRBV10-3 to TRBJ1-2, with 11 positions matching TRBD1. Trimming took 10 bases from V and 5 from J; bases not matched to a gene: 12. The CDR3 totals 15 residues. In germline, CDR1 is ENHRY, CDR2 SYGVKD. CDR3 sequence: CATQPGQGVPYGYTF. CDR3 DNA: TGTGCCACACAACCGGGACAGGGGGTGCCATATGGCTACACCTTC.

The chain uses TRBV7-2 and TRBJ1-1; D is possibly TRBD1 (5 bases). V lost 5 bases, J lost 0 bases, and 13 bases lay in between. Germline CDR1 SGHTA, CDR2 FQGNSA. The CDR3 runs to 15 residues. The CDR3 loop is CASSPTTALNTEAFF. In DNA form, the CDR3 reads TGTGCCAGCAGCCCAACGACAGCTCTGAACACTGAAGCTTTCTTT.

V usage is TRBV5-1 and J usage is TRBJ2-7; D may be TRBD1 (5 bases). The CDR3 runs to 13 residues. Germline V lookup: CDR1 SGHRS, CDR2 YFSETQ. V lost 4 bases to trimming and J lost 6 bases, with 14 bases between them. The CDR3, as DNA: TGCGCCAGCAGCCGCGGTCAGGGCGGCGAGCAGTACTTC. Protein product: CASSRGQGGEQYF.